This T cell receptor beta chain was recovered during a study of spatial heterogeneity in lung cancer. This clonotype was recorded a few times. Germline CDR1 is SGHTA and CDR2 is FQGNSA. The CDR3 runs to 13 residues. V was cut by 3 bases and J by 7 bases, with 11 bases left in between. Time point here: sample taken at primary tumor resection. In each case, whole RNA from tumor, nontumor lung or frozen PBMC was sequenced unsorted. From the 5' RACE reads, TCRdb called clonotypes with MiXCR, one entry per CDR3 protein. The table includes fewer than 40,000 distinct CDR3 sequences, around 7% detected once. The chain couples TRBV7-2 to TRBJ2-3; a weak D match, TRBD2 (6 bases). This sample comprised PBMCs, obtained at surgery. The sequence derives from a male donor with early-stage non-small cell lung cancer. CDR3 in amino acids: CASSLFAGYTQYF. DNA of the CDR3: TGTGCCAGCAGCTTGTTCGCGGGATATACGCAGTATTTT.